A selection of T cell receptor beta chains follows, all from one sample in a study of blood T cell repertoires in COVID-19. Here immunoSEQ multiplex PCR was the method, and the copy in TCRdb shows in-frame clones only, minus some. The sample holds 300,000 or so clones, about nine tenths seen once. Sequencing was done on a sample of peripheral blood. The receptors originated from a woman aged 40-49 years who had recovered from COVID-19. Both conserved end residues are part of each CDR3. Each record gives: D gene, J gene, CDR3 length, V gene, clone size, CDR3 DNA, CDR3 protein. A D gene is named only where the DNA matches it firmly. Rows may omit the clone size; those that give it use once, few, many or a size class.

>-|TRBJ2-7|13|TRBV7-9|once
TGTGCCAGCAGCTTTTACAGGGAGGGCGAGCAGTACTTC
CASSFYREGEQYF
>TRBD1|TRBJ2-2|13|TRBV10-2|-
TGCGCCAGTCGACAGGGGCAGGTCGGGGAGCTGTTTTTT
CASRQGQVGELFF
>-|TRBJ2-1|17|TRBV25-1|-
TGTGCCAGCAGTGCCTCCGTTGGGGAGGCCACGCTTGGTGAGCAGTTCTTC
CASSASVGEATLGEQFF
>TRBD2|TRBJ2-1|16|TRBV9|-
TGTGCCAGCGCTGTACTAGCGTGGGACTCCTACAATGAGCAGTTCTTC
CASAVLAWDSYNEQFF
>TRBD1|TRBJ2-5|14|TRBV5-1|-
TGCGCCAGCAGCCAAGGACAGGGAGAAGAGACCCAGTACTTC
CASSQGQGEETQYF
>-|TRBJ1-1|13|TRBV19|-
TGTGCCAGTAGTATCACTCGGAACACTGAAGCTTTCTTT
CASSITRNTEAFF
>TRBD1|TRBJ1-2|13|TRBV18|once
TGTGCCAGCTCACCCACAGGGGGCGATGGCTACACCTTC
CASSPTGGDGYTF
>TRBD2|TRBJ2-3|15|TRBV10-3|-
TGTGCCATCACCCTGGGACTAGAACGCACAGATACGCAGTATTTT
CAITLGLERTDTQYF
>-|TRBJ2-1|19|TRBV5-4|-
TGTGCCAGCAGCTTGGGGGTAGGGCGGGGAGGCATCCCCTACAATGAGCAGTTCTTC
CASSLGVGRGGIPYNEQFF
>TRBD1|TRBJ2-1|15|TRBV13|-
TGTGCCAGCAGCATAGGGGGCCGGCAGTACAATGAGCAGTTCTTC
CASSIGGRQYNEQFF
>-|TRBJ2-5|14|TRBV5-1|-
TGCGCCAGCAGACCACAGGGCGCCCAAGAGACCCAGTACTTC
CASRPQGAQETQYF
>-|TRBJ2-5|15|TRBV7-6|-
TGTGCCAGCAGCTTACTGGGGGGGCCCACCAAGACCCAGTACTTC
CASSLLGGPTKTQYF
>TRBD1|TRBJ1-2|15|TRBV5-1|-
TGCGCCAGCAGCTTGGAGGCAGGGGGAAGAGATGGCTACACCTTC
CASSLEAGGRDGYTF
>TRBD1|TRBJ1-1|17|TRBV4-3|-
TGCGCCAGCAGCCGGGCCGGGACAGGGGGTCGAAACACTGAAGCTTTCTTT
CASSRAGTGGRNTEAFF
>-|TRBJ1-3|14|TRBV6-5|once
TGTGCCAGCAGGGTGGCCTACAGGGGAAACACCATATATTTT
CASRVAYRGNTIYF
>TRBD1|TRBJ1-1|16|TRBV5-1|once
TGCGCCAGCAGCTTGGCCCAAGGACAGGTTAACACTGAAGCTTTCTTT
CASSLAQGQVNTEAFF
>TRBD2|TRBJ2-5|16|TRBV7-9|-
TGTGCCAGCAGCTCTAGACTAGCATGGGACGATGGGACCCAGTACTTC
CASSSRLAWDDGTQYF
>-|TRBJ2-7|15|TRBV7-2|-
TGTGCCAGCAGCTTATTCGGGAGTCCCCTCTACGAGCAGTACTTC
CASSLFGSPLYEQYF
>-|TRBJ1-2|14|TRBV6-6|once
TGTGCCAGCAGTTACTCGAAAGGGGGCTATGGCTACACCTTC
CASSYSKGGYGYTF
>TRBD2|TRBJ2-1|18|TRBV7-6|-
TGTGCCAGCAGCTTCGGACTAGCGGGGGGTCGCTCCTACAATGAGCAGTTCTTC
CASSFGLAGGRSYNEQFF
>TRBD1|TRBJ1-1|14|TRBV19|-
TGTGCCAGTAGTATAGTTTGGGACAGGGGCGCTGCTTTCTTT
CASSIVWDRGAAFF
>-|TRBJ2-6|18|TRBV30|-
TGTGCCTGGAGTGTATCCCGCAGGGTCCTCTCTGGGGCCAACGTCCTGACTTTC
CAWSVSRRVLSGANVLTF
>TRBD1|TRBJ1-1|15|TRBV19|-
TGTGCCAGTAGGGGGACAGTGGGTCGGGACACTGAAGCTTTCTTT
CASRGTVGRDTEAFF
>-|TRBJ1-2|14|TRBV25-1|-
TGTGCCAGCAGTGAATATCCCAGGGCCTATGGCTACACCTTC
CASSEYPRAYGYTF
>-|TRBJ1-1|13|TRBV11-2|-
TGTGCCAGCAGCTTCGGCAGGGCCACTGAAGCTTTCTTT
CASSFGRATEAFF
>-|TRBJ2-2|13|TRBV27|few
TGTGCCAGCAGTCCCGACATTGCGGGGGAGCTGTTTTTT
CASSPDIAGELFF
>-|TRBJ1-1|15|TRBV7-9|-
TGTGCCAGCAGCTTAATGGGGGCAGGGAACACTGAAGCTTTCTTT
CASSLMGAGNTEAFF
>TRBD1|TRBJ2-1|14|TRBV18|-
TGTGCCAGCTCACCGGGACAGGGAGGCGATGAGCAGTTCTTC
CASSPGQGGDEQFF
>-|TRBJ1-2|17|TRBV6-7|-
TGTGCCAGCAGTTACGTCCAGGGACACCCCACGAACTATGGCTACACCTTC
CASSYVQGHPTNYGYTF
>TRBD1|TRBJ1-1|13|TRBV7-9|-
TGTGCCAGCAGCAAACAGGGGTTAACTGAAGCTTTCTTT
CASSKQGLTEAFF
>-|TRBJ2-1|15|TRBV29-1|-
TGCAGCGGTTCAGGGATCCCCAAGCAATACAATGAGCAGTTCTTC
CSGSGIPKQYNEQFF
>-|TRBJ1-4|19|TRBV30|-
TGTGCCTGGAGTGAAGGACCAAGGGACTTTTTAGAAGGTAATGAAAAACTGTTTTTT
CAWSEGPRDFLEGNEKLFF
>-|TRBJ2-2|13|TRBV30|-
TGTGCCTGGAGTTTTCGGGGGGCGGGGGAGCTGTTTTTT
CAWSFRGAGELFF
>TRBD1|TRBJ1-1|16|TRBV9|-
TGTGCCAGCAGCGTAGCTCCACAGGGGGCCGACACTGAAGCTTTCTTT
CASSVAPQGADTEAFF
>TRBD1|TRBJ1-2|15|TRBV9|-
TGTGCCAGCAGCGTATCCCTGGACAGGGACTATGGCTACACCTTC
CASSVSLDRDYGYTF
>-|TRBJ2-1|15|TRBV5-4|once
TGTGCCAGCAGCTCCCCCCCCCTTTCCTACAATGAGCAGTTCTTC
CASSSPPLSYNEQFF
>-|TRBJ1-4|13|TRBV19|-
TGTGCCAGTAGTATCCAGACTAATGAAAAACTGTTTTTT
CASSIQTNEKLFF
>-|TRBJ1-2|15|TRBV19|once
TGTGCCACCGAATGGCACAGCGGGCGCGACTATGGCTACACCTTC
CATEWHSGRDYGYTF
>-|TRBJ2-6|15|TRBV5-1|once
TGCGCCAGCAGCTTGAGTTGGGGCCCGGCCAACGTCCTGACTTTC
CASSLSWGPANVLTF
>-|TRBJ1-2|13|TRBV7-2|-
TGTGCCAGCAGCACCTTCACGACAGATGGCTACACCTTC
CASSTFTTDGYTF
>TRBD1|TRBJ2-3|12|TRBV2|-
TGTGCCAGCAGCCCAGACAGGGGAACGCAGTATTTT
CASSPDRGTQYF
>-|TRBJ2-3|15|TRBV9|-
TGTGCCAGCAGCGTAGTAATGGGGGCCCCAGATACGCAGTATTTT
CASSVVMGAPDTQYF
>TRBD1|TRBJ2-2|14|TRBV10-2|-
TGCGCCAGTCGCGACAGGGTTAACACCGGGGAGCTGTTTTTT
CASRDRVNTGELFF
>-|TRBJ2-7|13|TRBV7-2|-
TGTGCCAGCAGCGAGAGACTAGTTTTCGAGCAGTACTTC
CASSERLVFEQYF
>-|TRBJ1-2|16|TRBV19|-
TGTGCCAGTAGTATAGATCTATCGGGACTTAACTATGGCTACACCTTC
CASSIDLSGLNYGYTF
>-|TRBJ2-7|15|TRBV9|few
TGTGCCAGCAGCACACGGGACACCAAAACCTACGAGCAGTACTTC
CASSTRDTKTYEQYF
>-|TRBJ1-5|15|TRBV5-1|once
TGCGCCAGCAGCTTGGACGGGTATAGCAATCAGCCCCAGCATTTT
CASSLDGYSNQPQHF
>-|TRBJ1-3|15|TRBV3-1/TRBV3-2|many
TGTGCCAGCAGCCAAGGGACAGTCTCTGGAAACACCATATATTTT
CASSQGTVSGNTIYF
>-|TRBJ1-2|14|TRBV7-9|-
TGTGCCAGCAGCTTAACCGGACAGAACTATGGCTACACCTTC
CASSLTGQNYGYTF
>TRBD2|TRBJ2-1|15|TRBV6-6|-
TGTGCCAGCAGTTACCCGGCTAGCGGGGTCGATGAGCAGTTCTTC
CASSYPASGVDEQFF
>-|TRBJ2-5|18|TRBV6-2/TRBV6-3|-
TGTGCCAGCAGTTACTCGACAGAGATTCCGGGCGAACAAGAGACCCAGTACTTC
CASSYSTEIPGEQETQYF